The clone carrying this T cell receptor (beta chain) turned up a few times. This entry comes from a study of patients and donors after allogeneic stem cell transplantation. Via MiXCR, TCRdb re-called the RT-PCR reads, giving one row per CDR3 protein. The data contain around 160,000 distinct CDR3 sequences, over 25% of them singletons. This clonotype was sampled from a human donor who was either an allogeneic HSCT recipient or a stem cell or donor lymphocyte infusion donor (not recorded which). It is not recorded whose cells these are; they may come from a transplant donor. The sequenced sample was blood, either unsorted or a sorted T cell fraction (not recorded which).

CDR3 region: CASSYSGTAYNSPLHF. CDR3 bases: TGTGCCAGCAGTTACTCTGGGACAGCCTATAATTCACCCCTCCACTTT. The chain uses TRBV6-5 and TRBJ1-6; 7 positions agree with TRBD1. Germline V CDR1 and CDR2: MNHEY, SVGAGI. The junction had 1 base not matched to a gene; V was cut back by 0 bases and J by 2 bases. CDR3 length: 16 residues.